Sequencing of this T cell receptor (beta chain) was carried out in a study of T cell responses to AZD1222 COVID-19 vaccine. Clones were read by immunoSEQ multiplex PCR, and TCRdb kept only the in-frame ones, dropping some. In the table there are about 190,000 clones, around 90% of which are singletons. Study-level findings and limits: Among spike-specific TCRs, nearly half reportedly target unmutated variant regions. Only a handful of people who got AZD1222 tested seropositive at baseline. Spike was spanned by vaccine-associated CD4 TCRs, which were dominant at 160-218 and 743-854. No repertoire was sampled before or during the peak T cell response, only after it.

With regard to this clone: Its antigen is undetermined.

V was clipped by 5 bases and J by 7 bases; unmatched bases: 8. CDR1 and CDR2 (germline): MGHRA, YSYEKL. CDR3 length equals 14 residues. The clonotype originates from an adult in good health. The rearrangement links TRBV4-1 to TRBJ2-7; 10 nucleotides line up with TRBD1. This sample comprised peripheral blood, obtained on day 0 of AZD1222 vaccination. CDR3 coding DNA: TGCGCCAGCAGCACCCCGGGACAGGGGAAGGAGCAGTACTTC. Amino acids: CASSTPGQGKEQYF.